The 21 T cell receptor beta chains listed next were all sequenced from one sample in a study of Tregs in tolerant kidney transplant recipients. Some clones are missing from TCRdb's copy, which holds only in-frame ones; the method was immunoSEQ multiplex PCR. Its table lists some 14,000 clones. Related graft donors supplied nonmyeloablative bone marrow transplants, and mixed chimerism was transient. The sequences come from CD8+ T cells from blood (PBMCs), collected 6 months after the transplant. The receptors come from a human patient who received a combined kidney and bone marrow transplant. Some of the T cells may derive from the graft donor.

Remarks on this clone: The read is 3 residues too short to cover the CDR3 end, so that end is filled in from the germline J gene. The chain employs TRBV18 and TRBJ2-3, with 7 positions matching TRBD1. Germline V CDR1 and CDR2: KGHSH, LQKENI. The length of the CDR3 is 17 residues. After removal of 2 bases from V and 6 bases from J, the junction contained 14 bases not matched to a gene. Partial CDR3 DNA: TGTGCCAGCTCACCATCCCGGGACAGATGGGGATGGGATACG. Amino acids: CASSPSRDRWGWDT. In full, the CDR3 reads CASSPSRDRWGWDTQYF.

CDR3 residues: CSTRRGFQDTQYF. CDR3 DNA (partial): TGCAGTACTCGCCGGGGATTTCAGGATACG. The chain carries TRBV20-1 and TRBJ2-3, with D tentatively TRBD2 (5 bases). From the germline J gene comes the end of the CDR3, since the read stops 3 residues before it. V was clipped by 8 bases and J by 6 bases, with 18 bases between them. In germline, CDR1 is DFQATT, CDR2 SNEGSKA (reference sequence). The CDR3 is 13 amino acids.

The CDR3 bases that were read are TGTGCCAGCAGCACCTCGGGACTAGCGTCGAGCTCCTACAATGAG. Its translation: CASSTSGLASSSYNE. The full CDR3 is CASSTSGLASSSYNEQFF. This sequence joins TRBV9 and TRBJ2-1; TRBD2 matches 10 bases. The CDR3 goes on 3 residues after the read ends, and that part is filled in from the germline J gene. Germline CDR1 SGDLS, CDR2 YYNGEE. The CDR3 is 18 residues long. V was pared by 4 bases and J by 0 bases, with 10 bases of the junction left unmatched.

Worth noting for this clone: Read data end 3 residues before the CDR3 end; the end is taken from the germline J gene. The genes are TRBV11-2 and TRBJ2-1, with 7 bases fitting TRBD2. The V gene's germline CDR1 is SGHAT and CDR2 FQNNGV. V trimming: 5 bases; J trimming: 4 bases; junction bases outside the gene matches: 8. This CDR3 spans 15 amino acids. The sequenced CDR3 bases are TGTGCCAGCAGCGGCGGGGAGGGCGGGTACAATGAG. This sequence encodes CASSGGEGGYNE. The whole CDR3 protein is CASSGGEGGYNEQFF. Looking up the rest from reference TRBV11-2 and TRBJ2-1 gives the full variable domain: EAGVAQSPRYKIIEKRQSVAFWCNPISGHATLYWYQQILGQGPKLLIQFQNNGVVDDSQLPKDRFSAERLKGVDSTLKIQPAKLEDSAVYLCASSGGEGGYNEQFFGPGTRLTVL.

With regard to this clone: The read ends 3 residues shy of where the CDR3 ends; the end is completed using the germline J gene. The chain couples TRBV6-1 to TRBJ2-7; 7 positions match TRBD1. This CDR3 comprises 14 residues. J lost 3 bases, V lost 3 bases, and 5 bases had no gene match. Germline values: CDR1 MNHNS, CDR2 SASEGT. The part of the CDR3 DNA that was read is TGTGCCAGCAGTGATGGACAGGAGTACTACGAG. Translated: CASSDGQEYYE. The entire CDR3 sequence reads CASSDGQEYYEQYF.

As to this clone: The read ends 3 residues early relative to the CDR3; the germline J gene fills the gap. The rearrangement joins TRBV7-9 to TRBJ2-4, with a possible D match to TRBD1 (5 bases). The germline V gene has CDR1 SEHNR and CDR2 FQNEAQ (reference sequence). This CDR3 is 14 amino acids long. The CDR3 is CASSPLTERFGQYF. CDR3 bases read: TGTGCCAGCAGCCCGCTGACAGAGAGGTTTGGT.

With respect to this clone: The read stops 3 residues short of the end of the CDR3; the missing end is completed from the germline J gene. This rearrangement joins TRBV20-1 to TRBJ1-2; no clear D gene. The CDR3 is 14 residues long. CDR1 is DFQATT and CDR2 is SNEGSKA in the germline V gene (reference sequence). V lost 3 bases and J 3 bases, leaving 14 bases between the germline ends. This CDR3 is CSARSSGLDYGYTF. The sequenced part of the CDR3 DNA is TGCAGTGCTAGGTCTTCGGGTTTGGACTATGGC.

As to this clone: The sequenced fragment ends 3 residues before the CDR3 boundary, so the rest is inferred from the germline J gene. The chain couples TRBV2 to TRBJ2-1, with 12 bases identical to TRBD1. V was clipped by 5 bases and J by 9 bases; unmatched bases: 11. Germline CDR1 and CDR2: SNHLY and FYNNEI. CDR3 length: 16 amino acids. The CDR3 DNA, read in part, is TGTGCCAGCAGTCCACCGGGACAGGGGGCGCGGGCTGAG. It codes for CASSPPGQGARAE. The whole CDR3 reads CASSPPGQGARAEQFF.

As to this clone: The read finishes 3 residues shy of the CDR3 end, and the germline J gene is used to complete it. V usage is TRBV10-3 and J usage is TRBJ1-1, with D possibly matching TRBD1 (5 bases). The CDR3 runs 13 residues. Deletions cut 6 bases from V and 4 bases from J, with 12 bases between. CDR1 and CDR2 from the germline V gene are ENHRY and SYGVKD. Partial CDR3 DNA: TGTGCCATCAGGTTCGGGGGGGGCACTGAA. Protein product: CAIRFGGGTE. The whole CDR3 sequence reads CAIRFGGGTEAFF.

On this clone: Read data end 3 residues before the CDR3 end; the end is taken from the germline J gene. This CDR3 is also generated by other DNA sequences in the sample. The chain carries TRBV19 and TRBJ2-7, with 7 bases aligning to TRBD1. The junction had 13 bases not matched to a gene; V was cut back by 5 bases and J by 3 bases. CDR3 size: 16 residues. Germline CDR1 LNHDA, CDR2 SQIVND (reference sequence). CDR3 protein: CASSAPAGTASYEQYF. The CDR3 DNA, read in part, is TGTGCCAGTAGTGCACCCGCCGGGACAGCGAGCTACGAG.

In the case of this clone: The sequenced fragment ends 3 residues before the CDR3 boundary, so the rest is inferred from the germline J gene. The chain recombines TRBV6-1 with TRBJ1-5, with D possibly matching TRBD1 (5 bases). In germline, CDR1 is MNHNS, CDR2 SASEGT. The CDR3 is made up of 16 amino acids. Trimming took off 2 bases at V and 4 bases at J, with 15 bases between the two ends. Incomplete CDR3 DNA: TGTGCCAGCAGTGAATATCCCTCCAAGGGGAATCAGCCC. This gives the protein CASSEYPSKGNQP. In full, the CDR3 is CASSEYPSKGNQPQHF.

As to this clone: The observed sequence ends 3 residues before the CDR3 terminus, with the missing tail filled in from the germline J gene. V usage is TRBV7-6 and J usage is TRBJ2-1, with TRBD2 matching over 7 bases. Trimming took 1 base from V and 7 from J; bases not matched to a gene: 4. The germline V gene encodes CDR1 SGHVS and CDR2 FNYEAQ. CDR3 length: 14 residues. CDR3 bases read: TGTGCCAGCAGCTTAGGCGGGGGTACGAATGAG. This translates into CASSLGGGTNE. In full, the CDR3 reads CASSLGGGTNEQFF.

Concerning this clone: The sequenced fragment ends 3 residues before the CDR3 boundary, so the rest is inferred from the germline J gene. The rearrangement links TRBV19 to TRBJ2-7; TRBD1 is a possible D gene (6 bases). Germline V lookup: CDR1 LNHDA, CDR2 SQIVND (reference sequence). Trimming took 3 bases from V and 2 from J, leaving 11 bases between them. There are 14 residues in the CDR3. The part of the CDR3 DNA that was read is TGTGCCAGTAGTATGACGGGACAAACCTACGAG. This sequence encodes CASSMTGQTYE. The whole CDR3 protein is CASSMTGQTYEQYF.

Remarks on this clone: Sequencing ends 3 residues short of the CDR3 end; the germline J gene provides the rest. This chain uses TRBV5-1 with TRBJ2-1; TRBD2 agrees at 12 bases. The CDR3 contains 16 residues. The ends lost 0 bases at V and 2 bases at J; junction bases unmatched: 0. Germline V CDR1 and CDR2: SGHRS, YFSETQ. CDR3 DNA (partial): TGCGCCAGCAGCTTGGCTAGCGGGAGGGCCTACAATGAG. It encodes CASSLASGRAYNE. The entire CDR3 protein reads CASSLASGRAYNEQFF.

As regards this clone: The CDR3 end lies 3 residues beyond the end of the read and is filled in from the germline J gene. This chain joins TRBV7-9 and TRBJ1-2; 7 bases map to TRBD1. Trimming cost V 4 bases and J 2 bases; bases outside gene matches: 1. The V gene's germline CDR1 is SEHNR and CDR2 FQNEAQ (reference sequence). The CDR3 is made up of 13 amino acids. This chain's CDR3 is CASSSGQNYGYTF. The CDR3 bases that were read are TGTGCCAGCAGCTCGGGACAGAACTATGGC.

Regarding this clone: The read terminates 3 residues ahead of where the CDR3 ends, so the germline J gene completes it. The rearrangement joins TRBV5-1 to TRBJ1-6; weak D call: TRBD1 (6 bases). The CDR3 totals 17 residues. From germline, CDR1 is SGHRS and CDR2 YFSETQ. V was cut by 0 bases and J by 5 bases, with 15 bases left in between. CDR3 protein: CASSLAEGDPNNSPLHF. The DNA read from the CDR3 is TGCGCCAGCAGCTTGGCCGAGGGGGATCCCAATAATTCACCC.

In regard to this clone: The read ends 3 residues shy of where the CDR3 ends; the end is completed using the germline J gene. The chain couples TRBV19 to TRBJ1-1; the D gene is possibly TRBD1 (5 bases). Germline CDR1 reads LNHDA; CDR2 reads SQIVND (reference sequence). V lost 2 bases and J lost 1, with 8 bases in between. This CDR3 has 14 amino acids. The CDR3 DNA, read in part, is TGTGCCAGTAGTATAACGGGGGGGAACACTGAA. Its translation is CASSITGGNTE. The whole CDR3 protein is CASSITGGNTEAFF.

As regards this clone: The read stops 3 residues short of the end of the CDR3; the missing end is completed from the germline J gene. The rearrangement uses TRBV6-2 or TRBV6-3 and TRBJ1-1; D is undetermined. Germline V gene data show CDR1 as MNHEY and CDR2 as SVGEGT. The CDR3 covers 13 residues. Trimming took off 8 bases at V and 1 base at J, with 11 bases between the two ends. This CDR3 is CASGSWANTEAFF. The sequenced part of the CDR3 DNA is TGTGCCAGCGGAAGTTGGGCGAACACTGAA.

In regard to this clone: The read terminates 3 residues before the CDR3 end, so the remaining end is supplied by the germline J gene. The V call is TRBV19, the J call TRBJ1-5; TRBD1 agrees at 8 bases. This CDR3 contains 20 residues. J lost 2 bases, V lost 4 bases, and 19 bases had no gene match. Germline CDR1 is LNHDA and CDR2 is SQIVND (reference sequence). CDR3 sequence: CASSTRPGQVSLRGNQPQHF. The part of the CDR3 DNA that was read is TGTGCCAGTAGTACCCGACCGGGACAGGTTAGCCTGAGGGGCAATCAGCCC.

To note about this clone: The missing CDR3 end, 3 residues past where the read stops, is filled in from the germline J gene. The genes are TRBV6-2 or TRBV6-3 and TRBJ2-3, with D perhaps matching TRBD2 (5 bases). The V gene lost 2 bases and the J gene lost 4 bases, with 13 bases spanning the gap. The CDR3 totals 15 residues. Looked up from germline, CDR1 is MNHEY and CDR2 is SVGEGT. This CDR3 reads CASSYPERAADTQYF. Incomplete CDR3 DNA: TGTGCCAGCAGTTACCCCGAGAGGGCAGCAGATACG.

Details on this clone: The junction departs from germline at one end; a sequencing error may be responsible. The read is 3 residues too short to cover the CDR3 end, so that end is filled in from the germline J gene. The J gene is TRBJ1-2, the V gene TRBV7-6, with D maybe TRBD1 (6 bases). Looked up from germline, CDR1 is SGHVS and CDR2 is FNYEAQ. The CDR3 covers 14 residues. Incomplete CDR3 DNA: TGTGCCAGCAGCCTAGCGGGACAATACAATGAA. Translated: CASSLAGQYNE. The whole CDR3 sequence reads CASSLAGQYNEYTF.